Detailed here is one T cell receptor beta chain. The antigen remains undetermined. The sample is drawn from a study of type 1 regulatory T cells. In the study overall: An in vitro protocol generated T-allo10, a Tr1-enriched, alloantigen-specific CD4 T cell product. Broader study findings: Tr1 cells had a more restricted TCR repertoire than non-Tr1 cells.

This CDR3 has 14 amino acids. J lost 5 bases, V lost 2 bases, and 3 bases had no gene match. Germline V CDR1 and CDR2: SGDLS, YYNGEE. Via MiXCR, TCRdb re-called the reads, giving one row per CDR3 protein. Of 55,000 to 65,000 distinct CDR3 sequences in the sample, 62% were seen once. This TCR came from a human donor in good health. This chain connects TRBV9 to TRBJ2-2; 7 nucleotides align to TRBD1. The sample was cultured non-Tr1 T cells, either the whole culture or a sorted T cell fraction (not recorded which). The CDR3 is CASSVEQGTGELFF. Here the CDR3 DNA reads TGTGCCAGCAGCGTTGAACAGGGGACCGGGGAGCTGTTTTTT.